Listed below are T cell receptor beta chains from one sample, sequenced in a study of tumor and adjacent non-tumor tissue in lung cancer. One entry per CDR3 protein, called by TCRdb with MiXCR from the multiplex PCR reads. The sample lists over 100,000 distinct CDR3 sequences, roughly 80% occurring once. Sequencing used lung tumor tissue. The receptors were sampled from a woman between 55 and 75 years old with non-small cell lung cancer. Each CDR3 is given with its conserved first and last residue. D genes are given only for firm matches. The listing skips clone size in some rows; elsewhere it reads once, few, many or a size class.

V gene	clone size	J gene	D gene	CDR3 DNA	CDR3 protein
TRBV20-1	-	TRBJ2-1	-	TGCGATGCTAGAGAGGGTCAAGGGGGGGCGTACAATGAGCAGTTCTTC	CDAREGQGGAYNEQFF
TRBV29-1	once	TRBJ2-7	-	TGCAGCGTTGAAAGGGCACATAACTCCTACGAGCAGTACTTC	CSVERAHNSYEQYF
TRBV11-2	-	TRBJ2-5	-	TGTGCCAGCAGCGTAGGTACAGAGACCCAGTACTTC	CASSVGTETQYF
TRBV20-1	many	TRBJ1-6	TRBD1	TGCAGTGCTAAAGAGGGACAGAATAATTCACCCCTCCACTTT	CSAKEGQNNSPLHF
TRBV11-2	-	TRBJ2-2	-	TGTGCAAACACCCTCCGACTAGTTTCCGGGGAGCTGTTTTTT	CANTLRLVSGELFF
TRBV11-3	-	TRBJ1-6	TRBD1	TGTGTCAGCAGCGCGGACAGGGGGACTTTTTTTGGACTTAATTCACTCCTCCATTTT	CVSSADRGTFFGLNSLLHF
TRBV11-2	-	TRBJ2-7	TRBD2	TGTACCAGCAACTTGCGGATACTAGCGGGAGCCGAGCAGTACTTC	CTSNLRILAGAEQYF
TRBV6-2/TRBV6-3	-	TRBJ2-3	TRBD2	TGTGACAGCAGTTCGGGCGGGGGGACCCCAGATACGCAGTATTTT	CDSSSGGGTPDTQYF
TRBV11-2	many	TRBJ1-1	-	TGTGCCAGCAGCTTAGAGGGGACACTGGCTTTCTTT	CASSLEGTLAFF
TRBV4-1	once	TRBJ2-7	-	TGCGCCAGCAGCCCCCTTGGGGGGACTCGCTCCTACGAGCAGTACTTC	CASSPLGGTRSYEQYF
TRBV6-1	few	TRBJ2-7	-	TGTGCCAGCACCGGCGAGGGGGGGACTTTCGGCGAGCATTACTTC	CASTGEGGTFGEHYF
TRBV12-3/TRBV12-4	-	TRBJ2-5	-	TGTGCCAGCAGACCAGAAGAAGAGACCCAGTACTTC	CASRPEEETQYF
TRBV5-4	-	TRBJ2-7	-	TGTGCCACCAGCTTGGAACAATTCCCCTACGAACAGTACTTC	CATSLEQFPYEQYF
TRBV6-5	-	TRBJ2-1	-	TGTGCCAGCAGTTACTATGTGGGGCAGGTTGCAGATGAGCAGTTCTTC	CASSYYVGQVADEQFF
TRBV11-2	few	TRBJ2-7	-	TGTGTCAGCAGCTTCCCATCCTACGAGGAGTACTTC	CVSSFPSYEEYF
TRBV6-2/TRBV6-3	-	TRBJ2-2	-	TGTGCCAGTAGCCCCGGTGCTTGGGGGTTGTACACCGAGGAGCTGTTTTTT	CASSPGAWGLYTEELFF
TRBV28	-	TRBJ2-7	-	TGTGCCAGCAGCTCAAATATAGGGGGTGGCGAGCAGTACTTC	CASSSNIGGGEQYF
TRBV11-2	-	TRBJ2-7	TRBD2	TGTGCCAGCAGCCACGGGACTAGCAGGGGCTACGAGCAGTACTTC	CASSHGTSRGYEQYF
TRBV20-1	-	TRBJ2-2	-	TGCAGTGCTAAAGGACGAACCGGGGAGCTGTTTTTT	CSAKGRTGELFF
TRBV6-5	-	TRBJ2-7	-	TGTGCCAGCACTCAGGTGAGATATCCCGCAGAGCACGAGCAGTACTTC	CASTQVRYPAEHEQYF
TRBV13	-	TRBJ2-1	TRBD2	TGTGCCAGCAGCTTAGTAGCGGGAGTGTGGAATGAGCAGTTCTTC	CASSLVAGVWNEQFF
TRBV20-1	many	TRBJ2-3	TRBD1	TGCAGTGCTCGCCGGGACAGGGGGTCAGATACGCAGTATTTT	CSARRDRGSDTQYF
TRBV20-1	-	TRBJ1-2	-	TGCAGTGCTAGAGGGGTCTCCGAGTTGGACCGTGGCTACACCTTT	CSARGVSELDRGYTF
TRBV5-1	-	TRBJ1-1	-	TGCGCCAGCATCTTGCCCGGGAACACTGAGGCTTTCTTT	CASILPGNTEAFF
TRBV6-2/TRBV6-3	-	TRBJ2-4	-	TGTGTCAGCAGTTATGATGTTCAAAACATTCAGTACTTC	CVSSYDVQNIQYF
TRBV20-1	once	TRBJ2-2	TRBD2	TGCAGTGTTAGAGACGGCGGGAGGAACACCGGGGAGCTCTTCTTT	CSVRDGGRNTGELFF
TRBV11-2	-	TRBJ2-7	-	TGTGCGAGCAACTTAAGGGAGAAAGAGCCGCAGTACTTC	CASNLREKEPQYF
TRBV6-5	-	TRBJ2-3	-	TGTGCCAGCAGATACCCCGATACAGATATGCAGTATTTT	CASRYPDTDMQYF
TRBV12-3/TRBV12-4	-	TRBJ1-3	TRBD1	TGTGACAGCAGTTTACAGGGGACAGGAGGAAACACCATTTATTTT	CDSSLQGTGGNTIYF
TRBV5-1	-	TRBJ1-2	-	TGCGCCAGCAGCTTGAACGACTATAGCTACACCTTC	CASSLNDYSYTF
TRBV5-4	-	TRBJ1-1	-	TGTGCCAGCAGCCCCCGGAGGGAAGGGAACACTGAAGCTTTCTTT	CASSPRREGNTEAFF
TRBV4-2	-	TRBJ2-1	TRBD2	TGTGCCAGCAGCCAAGAAGGGCGGGGGTCCGTTGATGAGCAGTTCTTC	CASSQEGRGSVDEQFF
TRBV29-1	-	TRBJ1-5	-	TGCAGCGTTGAAGACGAGTGGACTCGGCATTTT	CSVEDEWTRHF
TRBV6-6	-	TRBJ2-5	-	TGTGCCAGTACATCGACAGCGATCGGAGAGACCCAGTACTTC	CASTSTAIGETQYF
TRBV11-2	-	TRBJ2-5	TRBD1	TGTGCCAGCAGCTTAGGACTGGGACAGTCCAGAGAGACCCAGTACTTC	CASSLGLGQSRETQYF
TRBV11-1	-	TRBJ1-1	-	TGTGTCAGCAGCTTAGTGGGCGTTATCCCGAACACTGAAGCTTTCTTT	CVSSLVGVIPNTEAFF
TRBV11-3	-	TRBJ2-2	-	TGCGCCAGCAGCTTAGTATCCGGGGGCGGCGGGGAGCTGCTTTTT	CASSLVSGGGGELLF